Shown below are 4 T cell receptor beta chains from a single sample sequenced in a study of blood T cells in healthy people across ages. Combining a sample-barcoded 5' primer with a J-beta primer mix, a second PCR ran for about 7 to 11 cycles. MiXCR was run by TCRdb on the 5' RACE reads, yielding one entry per CDR3 protein. Of around 650,000 distinct CDR3 sequences detected, roughly 43% appear once; the ten largest clones hold 30%. Sample: blood. These TCRs come from a man older than 75 in good health.

The V and J genes are TRBV7-3 and TRBJ2-1; 12 bases agree with TRBD2. Germline-derived CDR1 and CDR2 are SGHTA and FQGTGA. J gave up 6 bases and V 6 bases, and 9 bases lay outside the gene matches. The CDR3 runs 16 residues. CDR3 DNA sequence: TGTGCCAGCAGTTCAAGACTAGCGGGAGATATCAATGAGCAGTTCTTC. Encoded protein: CASSSRLAGDINEQFF.

The chain combines TRBV12-3 or TRBV12-4 with TRBJ1-6, with D possibly being TRBD1 (5 bases). The V gene lost 6 bases and the J gene lost 0 bases, with 15 bases spanning the gap. The CDR3 spans 17 residues. The CDR3 protein is CASSSRQSSSYNSPLHF. The CDR3 coding sequence is TGTGCCAGCAGCTCACGACAGTCTAGCTCCTATAATTCACCCCTCCACTTT.

Turning to this clonotype: This may be a read error, as it is one base from a much larger clone. The rearrangement links TRBV29-1 to TRBJ2-5; D is uncertain. V lost 1 base and J 2 bases, leaving 8 bases between the germline ends. Germline V lookup: CDR1 SQVTM, CDR2 ANQGSEA. The CDR3 runs 13 residues. CDR3 in DNA: TGCAGCGTTGAAGCGGCGGATCAAGAGACCCAGTACTTC. It yields the protein CSVEAADQETQYF.

This clonotype was picked up a small number of times. The chain has TRBV20-1 and TRBJ1-4; TRBD1 is a possible D gene (5 bases). V shed 3 bases and J shed 4 bases, with 15 bases lying between them. CDR1 is DFQATT, CDR2 SNEGSKA, per germline (reference sequence). This CDR3 comprises 15 residues. CDR3 DNA sequence: TGCAGTGCTAGTACCACTCCGGGGGGTAATGAAAAACTGTTTTTT. Protein product: CSASTTPGGNEKLFF.